Following are 10 T cell receptor beta chains from one sample sequenced in a study of blood T cell repertoires in COVID-19. This table comes from immunoSEQ multiplex PCR, and its TCRdb copy is limited to in-frame clones, with some not included. This sample yields 140,000 to 150,000 clones, of which 80% are seen a single time; approximately 3.5% belongs to the top ten. Specimen: peripheral blood. The receptors here all came from a man between 65 and 85 years old who had recovered from COVID-19.

This chain connects TRBV9 to TRBJ2-5; 10 bases agree with TRBD2. Unmatched junction bases numbered 3, after V lost 0 bases and J lost 4 bases. CDR1 is SGDLS and CDR2 is YYNGEE in the germline V gene. The CDR3 is 15 amino acids. The CDR3 sequence: CASSVDLAGAETQYF. The CDR3 DNA reads TGTGCCAGCAGCGTAGATCTAGCGGGAGCAGAGACCCAGTACTTC.

The V and J genes are TRBV5-1 and TRBJ2-1; TRBD2 matches 9 bases. CDR3 length: 15 residues. Germline values: CDR1 SGHRS, CDR2 YFSETQ. Germline trimming cut 1 base from V and 6 bases from J; bases unmatched to any gene: 5. The CDR3 bases are TGCGCCAGCAGCTTGCCTAGCGGGGACTTCAATGAGCAGTTCTTC. It yields the protein CASSLPSGDFNEQFF. Full variable domain (outside the CDR3, taken from reference TRBV5-1 and TRBJ2-1): KAGVTQTPRYLIKTRGQQVTLSCSPISGHRSVSWYQQTPGQGLQFLFEYFSETQRNKGNFPGRFSGRQFSNSRSEMNVSTLELGDSALYLCASSLPSGDFNEQFFGPGTRLTVL.

The chain links TRBV29-1 to TRBJ2-2, with 7 bases lining up with TRBD2. Germline V gives CDR1 SQVTM, CDR2 ANQGSEA. V was pared by 6 bases and J by 4 bases, with 11 bases of the junction left unmatched. The length of the CDR3 is 15 residues. CDR3 DNA sequence: TGCAGCGTGTCGAGGGCGGGAGCTGGCACCGGGGAGCTGTTTTTT. Protein product: CSVSRAGAGTGELFF.

V usage is TRBV18 and J usage is TRBJ2-1; 8 positions match TRBD2. CDR1 and CDR2 (germline): KGHSH, LQKENI. The V segment lost 3 bases and the J segment 5 bases; nucleotides outside the gene matches: 3. The CDR3 totals 14 residues. The CDR3 coding sequence is TGTGCCAGCTCACCCGGACTAGCTGACAATGAGCAGTTCTTC. Encoded protein: CASSPGLADNEQFF.

The chain carries TRBV11-2 and TRBJ2-3, with a weak D call TRBD1 (6 bases). Looked up from germline, CDR1 is SGHAT and CDR2 is FQNNGV. The CDR3 has 15 residues. Trimming stripped 2 bases from V and 1 base from J, with 10 bases between. The CDR3 region is CASSLIRQGTDTQYF. The CDR3 region has the DNA TGTGCCAGCAGCTTAATACGACAGGGCACAGATACGCAGTATTTT.

This chain connects TRBV11-2 to TRBJ2-7; the match to TRBD1 covers 7 bases. V gave up 3 bases and J gave up 3 bases; unmatched junction bases: 11. CDR1 and CDR2 (germline): SGHAT, FQNNGV. The CDR3 length is 16 residues. This chain's CDR3 is CASSLRAGRGNYEQYF. The CDR3 DNA reads TGTGCCAGCAGCTTGAGGGCCGGCAGGGGGAACTACGAGCAGTACTTC. The complete variable domain, with remaining parts taken from reference TRBV11-2 and TRBJ2-7, reads EAGVAQSPRYKIIEKRQSVAFWCNPISGHATLYWYQQILGQGPKLLIQFQNNGVVDDSQLPKDRFSAERLKGVDSTLKIQPAKLEDSAVYLCASSLRAGRGNYEQYFGPGTRLTVT.

V usage is TRBV12-3 or TRBV12-4 and J usage is TRBJ1-6, with D unresolved. Trimming took 6 bases from V and 10 from J, leaving 13 bases between them. The CDR3 runs 13 residues. The CDR3 bases are TGTGCCAGCAGGGTGGGTGGGGAGTCACCCCTCCACTTT. Protein: CASRVGGESPLHF.

The V and J genes are TRBV7-2 and TRBJ2-3; D may be TRBD2 (6 bases). Trimming took 5 bases from V and 0 from J, leaving 15 bases between them. The CDR3 has 16 residues. Germline V gives CDR1 SGHTA, CDR2 FQGNSA. The CDR3 loop reads CASSPGGALSTDTQYF. For the CDR3, the DNA is TGTGCCAGCAGCCCAGGAGGGGCGCTTAGCACAGATACGCAGTATTTT.

This chain links TRBV9 with TRBJ1-6; 8 bases match TRBD1. The CDR3 loop spans 17 amino acids. V lost 0 bases, J lost 4 bases, and 6 bases stayed unmatched. Germline CDR1 is SGDLS and CDR2 is YYNGEE. The CDR3 DNA sequence: TGTGCCAGCAGCGTAGGGCCAGGGGGCGCATATAATTCACCCCTCCACTTT. Translated: CASSVGPGGAYNSPLHF.

The V gene is TRBV5-1, the J gene TRBJ2-6, with D tentatively TRBD1 (6 bases). Trimming removed 0 bases from V and 2 bases from J, with 24 bases in between. Germline values: CDR1 SGHRS, CDR2 YFSETQ. The CDR3 runs 21 residues. The CDR3 is CASSLASPLPGDVAGANVLTF. The DNA for the CDR3 is TGCGCCAGCAGCTTGGCCTCCCCACTCCCAGGGGACGTTGCTGGGGCCAACGTCCTGACTTTC.